These 6 T cell receptor beta chains were all obtained from the same sample, sequenced in a study of cytomegalovirus exposure and HLA in healthy donors. Here immunoSEQ multiplex PCR was the method, and the copy in TCRdb shows in-frame clones only, minus some. In the table there are about 240,000 clones, around 85% of which are singletons. Sequencing input: PBMCs. These receptors all come from a woman in her 30s in good health and CMV-seropositive.

The DNA for the CDR3 is TGCGCCAGCAGCCCCTCTAGCAGTAGTTCCAATGAGCAGTTCTTC. Translated, it gives CASSPSSSSSNEQFF. The chain combines TRBV5-1 with TRBJ2-1; TRBD2 is a possible D gene (5 bases). CDR1 is SGHRS, CDR2 YFSETQ, per germline. CDR3 length equals 15 residues. V lost 4 bases, J lost 6 bases, and 17 bases lay in between.

V usage is TRBV11-2 and J usage is TRBJ2-7, with D possibly matching TRBD2 (6 bases). Germline CDR1 and CDR2: SGHAT and FQNNGV. Trimming removed 0 bases at V and 3 bases at J, with 12 bases between. The CDR3 is made up of 15 amino acids. The CDR3, as DNA: TGTGCCAGCAGCTTAGATCAGGGAGGTGGCTACGAGCAGTACTTC. Translating gives CASSLDQGGGYEQYF. The full variable domain, rest sourced from reference TRBV11-2 and TRBJ2-7, is EAGVAQSPRYKIIEKRQSVAFWCNPISGHATLYWYQQILGQGPKLLIQFQNNGVVDDSQLPKDRFSAERLKGVDSTLKIQPAKLEDSAVYLCASSLDQGGGYEQYFGPGTRLTVT.

This clone is a singleton in its sample. The chain combines TRBV27 with TRBJ1-3; no clear D. The ends were cut back, 9 bases at V and 0 bases at J, with 15 bases in the middle. Germline V CDR1 and CDR2: MNHEY, SMNVEV (reference sequence). There are 15 residues in the CDR3. CDR3 region: CASRQAHNSGNTIYF. In DNA, the CDR3 is TGTGCCAGTCGCCAGGCACATAACTCTGGAAACACCATATATTTT.

This clone was recorded only once. The chain uses TRBV4-2 and TRBJ2-3; D perhaps matches TRBD2 (6 bases). CDR1 and CDR2 (germline): LGHNA, YNFKEQ. The V and J ends lost 1 base and 6 bases respectively, with 14 bases between them. The CDR3 runs 15 residues. The CDR3 sequence is CASSQALAIGDTQYF. CDR3 nucleotide sequence: TGTGCCAGCAGCCAAGCACTAGCAATAGGCGATACGCAGTATTTT.

CDR3 loop: CASRPSGTAAQPQHF. In nucleotides, the CDR3 is TGTGCCAGCAGACCGTCCGGGACAGCAGCCCAGCCCCAGCATTTT. The chain couples TRBV27 to TRBJ1-5; 7 positions match TRBD1. Germline V lookup: CDR1 MNHEY, CDR2 SMNVEV (reference sequence). This CDR3 is 15 amino acids long. V gave up 6 bases and J gave up 7 bases; unmatched junction bases: 12.

This chain connects TRBV5-1 to TRBJ1-1; the D gene is possibly TRBD1 (5 bases). Trimming removed 0 bases at V and 0 bases at J, with 9 bases between. CDR1 and CDR2 from the germline V gene are SGHRS and YFSETQ. This CDR3 contains 15 residues. The chain's CDR3 is CASSLGGGLNTEAFF. As DNA, the CDR3 is TGCGCCAGCAGCTTGGGGGGGGGTTTGAACACTGAAGCTTTCTTT.